This T cell receptor (beta chain) originates from a study of shared clonotypes between healthy human individuals. Partitioning of CD4+ cells yielded a CD45RA+ naive subset and a CD45RA-negative memory subset. V lost 7 bases and J lost 4; bases outside the gene matches: 9. This CDR3 spans 14 amino acids. Per the germline V gene, CDR1 is LNHDA and CDR2 is SQIVND (reference sequence). TCRdb's copy holds only in-frame clones and misses some; the assay was immunoSEQ multiplex PCR. Of 2 million to 2.5 million clones in the sample, under 95% are singletons; the top ten hold approximately 0.41%. Sequences were obtained from naive CD4+ T cells from PBMCs. The subset here: CD45RA+ positively selected. J is TRBJ1-2 and V is TRBV19; 7 bases fit TRBD1. This clonotype was sampled from a young man in good health. Some clones in this sample may be carry-over from other donors' samples. For the CDR3, the DNA is TGTGCCAGTATTCATACAGGGGCAAGCTATGGCTACACCTTC. Translation: CASIHTGASYGYTF.